The T cell receptor beta chain described here comes from a study of blood T cell repertoires in COVID-19. The CDR3 has 16 residues. Trimming took 0 bases from V and 5 from J; bases not matched to a gene: 6. CDR1 LNHDA and CDR2 SQIVND come from the germline V gene (reference sequence). Only in-frame clones appear in the TCRdb table, and some are missing; sequencing was by immunoSEQ multiplex PCR. Of about 110,000 clones detected, around 87% appear once; the ten largest clones hold roughly 32%. Sequenced input: peripheral blood. The chain carries TRBV19 and TRBJ1-5; 8 positions agree with TRBD1. The source of this sequence is a woman at least 80 years old with acute or convalescent COVID-19. CDR3 DNA sequence: TGTGCCAGTAGTATAGAGACAGGGGAGTGGGATCAGCCCCAGCATTTT. This codes for CASSIETGEWDQPQHF.